The TCR beta chain described here comes from a study of shared clonotypes between healthy human individuals. Sequencing was performed with immunoSEQ multiplex PCR; in TCRdb, only in-frame clones are kept and a portion is missing. The sample comprises roughly 1,100,000 clones, about 75% of which are singletons, and roughly 1.4% rests with the top ten. CDR3 length: 14 residues. CDR1 and CDR2 (germline): SGHRS, YFSETQ. V lost 2 bases and J 8 bases, leaving 13 bases between the germline ends. Only Caucasian adults living in Nashville, Tennessee made up the donor group. The specimen sequenced was memory CD4+ T cells sorted from blood. Subset defined: CD45RA-negative fraction. This receptor was obtained from a man younger than 35 in good health. This chain links TRBV5-1 with TRBJ1-4, with D possibly matching TRBD1 (6 bases). The CDR3 reads CASSFIEGGEKLFF. In nucleotides, the CDR3 is TGCGCCAGCAGCTTTATCGAAGGGGGGGAAAAACTGTTTTTT.